Ten or more counts support the clone carrying this T cell receptor beta chain. Time point denoted: blood at routine non-recurrence follow-up after resection. Whole RNA was taken from tumor, nontumor lung or frozen PBMC; it was then sequenced unsorted. This entry comes from a study of spatial heterogeneity in lung cancer. Study overall: Donors were under 90 untreated early-stage non-small cell lung cancer patients. There were, on average, more than nine raw-read appearances for each unique TCR and UMI combination.

CDR1 is DFQATT, CDR2 SNEGSKA, per germline (reference sequence). V shed 6 bases and J shed 0 bases, with 15 bases lying between them. The CDR3 is 16 amino acids. TCRdb redid the calling of the 5' RACE reads with MiXCR, one entry per CDR3 protein. The table includes approximately 43,000 distinct CDR3 sequences, about 10% detected once. This receptor was obtained from a female donor with early-stage non-small cell lung cancer. The V gene is TRBV20-1, the J gene TRBJ2-6; D remains unclear. Sample: PBMCs, taken at follow-up. The CDR3 region is CSARQSGFSGANVLTF. CDR3 DNA sequence: TGCAGTGCCCGTCAGTCCGGATTCTCTGGGGCCAACGTCCTGACTTTC.